One and the same sample provided the 14 T cell receptor beta chains below, sequenced in a study of neurological immune-mediated disorders. TCRdb re-derived calls from the 5' RACE reads in MiXCR, one entry per CDR3 protein. The sample lists about 89,000 distinct CDR3 sequences; just over 2.5% were seen once. Input material: PBMCs. The origin of the receptors is a woman younger than 45 with multiple sclerosis.

This clonotype has ten or more counts. V is TRBV12-3 or TRBV12-4 and J is TRBJ1-4; unclear D gene. CDR3 length: 12 amino acids. Trimming removed 3 bases at V and 8 bases at J, with 7 bases between. The CDR3 here is CASSFKMEKLFF. CDR3 sequence (DNA): TGTGCCAGCAGTTTTAAGATGGAAAAACTGTTTTTT.

This clonotype was picked up a small number of times. This chain joins TRBV6-2 or TRBV6-3 and TRBJ2-1; tentatively, D is TRBD1 or TRBD2 (5 bases each). Germline V lookup: CDR1 MNHEY, CDR2 SVGEGT. V shed 4 bases and J shed 8 bases, with 12 bases lying between them. The CDR3 sequence is 13 residues long. CDR3 coding DNA: TGTGCCAGCAGTTTGGGGGAGCAAGATGAGCAGTTCTTC. Translating gives CASSLGEQDEQFF.

This clonotype was seen many times. CDR3 nucleotide sequence: TGTGCCAGTCACCTAGCGGGAGGGAACGAGCAGTACTTC. Residues: CASHLAGGNEQYF. The V and J genes are TRBV6-6 and TRBJ2-7; TRBD2 matches at 12 bases. Germline V CDR1 and CDR2: MNHNY, SVGAGI (reference sequence). V dropped 9 bases and J dropped 5; count of bases not matched to a gene: 5. The CDR3 length is 13 residues.

In this sample, this clonotype turned up many times. The gene calls are TRBV2 and TRBJ1-3; perhaps TRBD1 as D (5 bases). The CDR3 is 16 amino acids. Germline lookup yields CDR1 SNHLY and CDR2 FYNNEI. With 3 bases removed from V and 0 bases from J, the gap between germline ends came to 12 bases. CDR3 in amino acids: CASSEDTQSSGNTIYF. The DNA of the CDR3 is TGTGCCAGCAGTGAGGACACCCAGAGCTCTGGAAACACCATATATTTT.

Regarding this clonotype: This sequence may be a read error, since a much larger clone differs from it by one base. Because the CDR3 is missing its conserved closing phenylalanine or tryptophan, this is likely a read error. V gene TRBV7-9 combines with J gene TRBJ1-4; no definite D call. Germline assignment: CDR1 SEHNR and CDR2 FQNEAQ (reference sequence). V shed 5 bases and J shed 6 bases, with 19 bases lying between them. This CDR3 comprises 16 residues. CDR3 protein: CASSLIITGQYEKLFI. DNA of the CDR3: TGTGCCAGCAGCCTAATTATTACCGGCCAGTATGAAAAACTGTTTATT.

This clonotype was observed many times. CDR3 bases: TGTGCCAGCAGCCATTACCAAACACGGGCGGTCGGGGAGCCCCAGCATTTT. It translates to CASSHYQTRAVGEPQHF. The chain links TRBV6-6 to TRBJ1-5; D unresolved. The CDR3 consists of 17 residues. The germline gives CDR1 MNHNY, CDR2 SVGAGI (reference sequence). V was pared by 6 bases and J by 8 bases, with 26 bases between.

At least ten counts were recorded for this clonotype. This rearrangement joins TRBV14 to TRBJ1-4, with D unresolved. The CDR3 is 17 amino acids. Germline V gene data show CDR1 as SGHDN and CDR2 as FVKESK. With 4 bases removed from V and 6 bases from J, the gap between germline ends came to 21 bases. The CDR3 is CASSPHAAHVLDEKLFF. In DNA, the CDR3 is TGTGCCAGCAGCCCTCACGCGGCTCATGTACTGGATGAAAAACTGTTTTTT.

In this sample, this clonotype turned up many times. The chain links TRBV18 to TRBJ2-7; 7 bases are shared with TRBD2. With 0 bases clipped from V and 7 bases from J, the junction kept 3 bases outside the gene matches. CDR3 size: 13 residues. Germline CDR1 KGHSH, CDR2 LQKENI. In DNA form, the CDR3 reads TGTGCCAGCTCACCACCGTCCGGGGGGGAGCAGTACTTC. This sequence encodes CASSPPSGGEQYF.

This clonotype has a count of ten or more. V usage is TRBV3-1 and J usage is TRBJ1-3; no clear D gene. V was cut by 7 bases and J by 4 bases, with 14 bases left in between. The CDR3 loop spans 14 amino acids. From germline, CDR1 is LGHDT and CDR2 YNNKEL (reference sequence). As DNA, the CDR3 is TGTGCCAGCACCATAGAAGGGTCCGGAAACACCATATATTTT. This translates into CASTIEGSGNTIYF.

This clonotype has a count of ten or more. The chain joins TRBV7-2 to TRBJ1-1; D is unresolved. This CDR3 region has 14 residues. The germline V gene encodes CDR1 SGHTA and CDR2 FQGNSA. Trimming stripped 0 bases from V and 1 base from J, with 6 bases between. The CDR3 sequence is CASSLAGGNTEAFF. CDR3 nucleotide sequence: TGTGCCAGCAGCTTAGCGGGTGGGAACACTGAAGCTTTCTTT.

In this sample, this clonotype turned up many times. The chain couples TRBV7-9 to TRBJ2-7, with D uncertain. The V end was cut by 4 bases, the J end by 2 bases, with 9 bases between. The CDR3 is 13 residues long. Germline values: CDR1 SEHNR, CDR2 FQNEAQ (reference sequence). CDR3 sequence (DNA): TGTGCCAGCAGCTCTGACTCGCCCTACGAGCAGTACTTC. Translated, it gives CASSSDSPYEQYF.

Ten or more counts support this clonotype. The rearrangement uses TRBV20-1 and TRBJ2-1; no firm D call. Germline V lookup: CDR1 DFQATT, CDR2 SNEGSKA (reference sequence). Trimming took off 4 bases at V and 13 bases at J, with 17 bases between the two ends. CDR3 length: 12 residues. As DNA, the CDR3 is TGCAGTGCTACCAAGCCCTCGGGTCCCCAGTTCTTC. Protein: CSATKPSGPQFF.

This clonotype was seen many times. The chain carries TRBV30 and TRBJ2-1; the D gene is possibly TRBD2 (5 bases). This CDR3 is built from 12 residues. Germline loops: CDR1 GTSNPN, CDR2 SVGIG (reference sequence). V was pared by 2 bases and J by 8 bases, with 10 bases between. CDR3 coding DNA: TGTGCCTGGAGTACGGGGTTGGATGAGCAGTTCTTC. Its protein product is CAWSTGLDEQFF.

This clonotype was counted at least ten times. The rearrangement uses TRBV5-1 and TRBJ2-1; TRBD2 matches at 7 bases. CDR1 and CDR2 from the germline V gene are SGHRS and YFSETQ. The CDR3 runs to 14 residues. V gave up 7 bases and J gave up 0 bases; unmatched junction bases: 4. CDR3 nucleotide sequence: TGCGCCAGCGGGGGGGGAAGCTCCTACAATGAGCAGTTCTTC. Translation: CASGGGSSYNEQFF. Based on the CDR3 plus reference TRBV5-1 and TRBJ2-1, the full variable domain is KAGVTQTPRYLIKTRGQQVTLSCSPISGHRSVSWYQQTPGQGLQFLFEYFSETQRNKGNFPGRFSGRQFSNSRSEMNVSTLELGDSALYLCASGGGSSYNEQFFGPGTRLTVL.